This is a list of T cell receptor beta chains from one sample in a study of blood T cell repertoires in COVID-19. Repertoires were generated with immunoSEQ multiplex PCR, while TCRdb's copy carries only in-frame clones and drops some. The sample has about 150,000 clones; around 82% are singletons. The specimen sequenced was peripheral blood. The source of these receptors is a man aged 55 to 69 with COVID-19, enrolled during active disease. Each CDR3 is given with its conserved first and last residue. Each record gives: V gene, J gene, CDR3 length, D gene, clone size, CDR3 protein, CDR3 DNA. D genes are given only for firm matches. Not all rows give a size; the values are once, few, many and, for expanded clones, a class.

v_call: TRBV5-6; j_call: TRBJ1-4; cdr3_length: 15; d_call: .; clone_size: .; cdr3_aa: CASSRRGGRNEKLFF; cdr3_nt: TGTGCCAGCAGCCGGCGGGGGGGCAGGAATGAAAAACTGTTTTTT
v_call: TRBV2; j_call: TRBJ1-1; cdr3_length: 12; d_call: .; clone_size: .; cdr3_aa: CASRHGQNEAFF; cdr3_nt: TGTGCCAGCAGACACGGACAGAACGAAGCTTTCTTT
v_call: TRBV18; j_call: TRBJ1-4; cdr3_length: 14; d_call: TRBD1; clone_size: .; cdr3_aa: CASLGQGTNEKLFF; cdr3_nt: TGTGCCAGCTTGGGACAGGGTACTAATGAAAAACTGTTTTTT
v_call: TRBV25-1; j_call: TRBJ1-4; cdr3_length: 16; d_call: TRBD1; clone_size: few; cdr3_aa: CARGQAPDTILEKLFF; cdr3_nt: TGTGCCAGGGGACAGGCCCCCGACACGATACTTGAAAAACTGTTTTTT
v_call: TRBV5-3; j_call: TRBJ2-2; cdr3_length: 18; d_call: .; clone_size: .; cdr3_aa: CARSLCGHRTRRTGELFF; cdr3_nt: TGTGCCAGAAGCTTGTGCGGCCACCGGACTCGTCGCACCGGGGAGCTGTTTTTT
v_call: TRBV12-3/TRBV12-4; j_call: TRBJ2-7; cdr3_length: 12; d_call: .; clone_size: .; cdr3_aa: CASSSYSYEQYF; cdr3_nt: TGTGCCAGCAGTTCCTACAGCTACGAGCAGTACTTC
v_call: TRBV19; j_call: TRBJ1-1; cdr3_length: 14; d_call: TRBD1; clone_size: .; cdr3_aa: CASSMRGQNTEAFF; cdr3_nt: TGTGCCAGTAGTATGAGGGGGCAAAACACTGAAGCTTTCTTT
v_call: TRBV7-8; j_call: TRBJ1-6; cdr3_length: 15; d_call: TRBD1; clone_size: few; cdr3_aa: CASRLPGQGTSPLHF; cdr3_nt: TGTGCCAGCAGGCTACCGGGACAGGGGACTTCACCCCTCCACTTT
v_call: TRBV19; j_call: TRBJ1-2; cdr3_length: 13; d_call: TRBD1; clone_size: .; cdr3_aa: CASRTGTVNGYTF; cdr3_nt: TGTGCCAGTAGAACTGGGACAGTCAATGGCTACACCTTC
v_call: TRBV14; j_call: TRBJ1-2; cdr3_length: 16; d_call: .; clone_size: .; cdr3_aa: CASSQDHFRPGYGYTF; cdr3_nt: TGTGCCAGCAGCCAAGATCATTTCCGGCCGGGGTATGGCTACACCTTC
v_call: TRBV27; j_call: TRBJ1-2; cdr3_length: 14; d_call: .; clone_size: few; cdr3_aa: CASGGARENYGYTF; cdr3_nt: TGTGCCAGTGGGGGGGCCAGGGAGAACTATGGCTACACCTTC
v_call: TRBV28; j_call: TRBJ1-1; cdr3_length: 14; d_call: .; clone_size: .; cdr3_aa: CASSLGRLNTEAFF; cdr3_nt: TGTGCCAGCAGTTTAGGGCGACTGAACACTGAAGCTTTCTTT
v_call: TRBV7-2; j_call: TRBJ2-5; cdr3_length: 14; d_call: TRBD1; clone_size: .; cdr3_aa: CASSFGQGKETQYF; cdr3_nt: TGTGCCAGCAGCTTCGGACAGGGTAAAGAGACCCAGTACTTC
v_call: TRBV11-2; j_call: TRBJ2-5; cdr3_length: 15; d_call: TRBD1; clone_size: once; cdr3_aa: CASSFGQGARETQYF; cdr3_nt: TGTGCCAGCAGCTTTGGACAGGGGGCGCGAGAGACCCAGTACTTC
v_call: TRBV25-1; j_call: TRBJ1-2; cdr3_length: 15; d_call: TRBD1; clone_size: .; cdr3_aa: CASSVATGSLEGYTF; cdr3_nt: TGTGCCAGCAGTGTCGCGACAGGGAGTTTAGAAGGCTACACCTTC
v_call: TRBV5-1; j_call: TRBJ2-1; cdr3_length: 17; d_call: TRBD2; clone_size: .; cdr3_aa: CASSLALAGGAHNEQFF; cdr3_nt: TGCGCCAGCAGCTTGGCACTAGCGGGGGGGGCCCACAATGAGCAGTTCTTC
v_call: TRBV12-3/TRBV12-4; j_call: TRBJ1-1; cdr3_length: 13; d_call: TRBD1; clone_size: .; cdr3_aa: CASRSGGAAEAFF; cdr3_nt: TGTGCCAGCAGATCAGGGGGCGCGGCTGAAGCTTTCTTT
v_call: TRBV6-2/TRBV6-3; j_call: TRBJ1-2; cdr3_length: 14; d_call: .; clone_size: .; cdr3_aa: CASSSADSYYGYTF; cdr3_nt: TGTGCCAGCAGTTCGGCTGACAGTTACTATGGCTACACCTTC
v_call: TRBV6-2/TRBV6-3; j_call: TRBJ1-2; cdr3_length: 13; d_call: TRBD1; clone_size: .; cdr3_aa: CASSYPQGYGYTF; cdr3_nt: TGTGCCAGCAGTTACCCACAGGGGTATGGCTACACCTTC
v_call: TRBV19; j_call: TRBJ1-3; cdr3_length: 14; d_call: .; clone_size: .; cdr3_aa: CASSIQGFGNTIYF; cdr3_nt: TGTGCCAGTAGTATCCAGGGTTTCGGAAACACCATATATTTT
v_call: TRBV2; j_call: TRBJ1-4; cdr3_length: 15; d_call: TRBD1; clone_size: once; cdr3_aa: CASSELRGQVEKLFF; cdr3_nt: TGTGCCAGCAGTGAACTGAGGGGGCAGGTTGAAAAACTGTTTTTT
v_call: TRBV18; j_call: TRBJ2-3; cdr3_length: 15; d_call: .; clone_size: .; cdr3_aa: CASSPSALVADTQYF; cdr3_nt: TGTGCCAGCTCACCGTCAGCGCTAGTAGCAGATACGCAGTATTTT
v_call: TRBV3-1/TRBV3-2; j_call: TRBJ1-2; cdr3_length: 15; d_call: TRBD1; clone_size: .; cdr3_aa: CASSQWDRGSYGYTF; cdr3_nt: TGTGCCAGCAGCCAATGGGACAGGGGGTCCTATGGCTACACCTTC
v_call: TRBV20-1; j_call: TRBJ2-5; cdr3_length: 11; d_call: .; clone_size: .; cdr3_aa: CSAQGPKTQYF; cdr3_nt: TGCAGTGCTCAGGGTCCCAAGACCCAGTACTTC
v_call: TRBV5-8; j_call: TRBJ2-3; cdr3_length: 17; d_call: .; clone_size: .; cdr3_aa: CASSLRVQRTSTDTQYF; cdr3_nt: TGTGCCAGCAGCTTGAGGGTGCAGAGGACTTCCACAGATACGCAGTATTTT
v_call: TRBV3-1/TRBV3-2; j_call: TRBJ1-2; cdr3_length: 18; d_call: .; clone_size: .; cdr3_aa: CASSQRPPSSASNYGYTF; cdr3_nt: TGTGCCAGCAGCCAACGACCCCCGTCTAGCGCATCTAACTATGGCTACACCTTC
v_call: TRBV27; j_call: TRBJ2-5; cdr3_length: 15; d_call: .; clone_size: .; cdr3_aa: CATSRGTGERKTQYF; cdr3_nt: TGTGCCACTTCCAGAGGGACGGGGGAAAGAAAGACCCAGTACTTC
v_call: TRBV6-5; j_call: TRBJ1-1; cdr3_length: 14; d_call: .; clone_size: few; cdr3_aa: CASSYQLRQDEAFF; cdr3_nt: TGTGCCAGCAGTTACCAGTTAAGACAGGATGAAGCTTTCTTT
v_call: TRBV3-1/TRBV3-2; j_call: TRBJ1-2; cdr3_length: 13; d_call: .; clone_size: .; cdr3_aa: CASSQVVNYGYTF; cdr3_nt: TGTGCCAGCAGCCAAGTAGTTAACTATGGCTACACCTTC
v_call: TRBV6-5; j_call: TRBJ1-5; cdr3_length: 13; d_call: TRBD1; clone_size: few; cdr3_aa: CASSWGTDQPQHF; cdr3_nt: TGTGCCAGCAGTTGGGGGACAGATCAGCCCCAGCATTTT
v_call: TRBV5-1; j_call: TRBJ2-7; cdr3_length: 15; d_call: TRBD1; clone_size: .; cdr3_aa: CASSKGQASSYEQYF; cdr3_nt: TGCGCCAGCAGCAAAGGACAGGCGAGCTCCTACGAGCAGTACTTC
v_call: TRBV7-6; j_call: TRBJ1-5; cdr3_length: 14; d_call: .; clone_size: once; cdr3_aa: CASSGGTGDQPQHF; cdr3_nt: TGTGCCAGCAGCGGAGGGACTGGAGATCAGCCCCAGCATTTT
v_call: TRBV11-2; j_call: TRBJ1-1; cdr3_length: 14; d_call: .; clone_size: .; cdr3_aa: CASSVGLGNTEAFF; cdr3_nt: TGTGCCAGCAGCGTAGGACTGGGGAACACTGAAGCTTTCTTT
v_call: TRBV5-4; j_call: TRBJ1-1; cdr3_length: 13; d_call: .; clone_size: once; cdr3_aa: CASSPKQNTEAFF; cdr3_nt: TGTGCCAGCAGCCCCAAACAGAACACTGAAGCTTTCTTT
v_call: TRBV6-5; j_call: TRBJ1-4; cdr3_length: 15; d_call: TRBD1; clone_size: .; cdr3_aa: CASSLATGDHEKLFF; cdr3_nt: TGTGCCAGCAGCCTTGCTACAGGGGACCACGAAAAACTGTTTTTT
v_call: TRBV2; j_call: TRBJ2-7; cdr3_length: 12; d_call: .; clone_size: few; cdr3_aa: CASSPGLYEQYF; cdr3_nt: TGTGCCAGCAGTCCGGGACTCTACGAGCAGTACTTC
v_call: TRBV10-3; j_call: TRBJ1-6; cdr3_length: 14; d_call: TRBD1; clone_size: .; cdr3_aa: CAIKGGQDNSPLHF; cdr3_nt: TGTGCCATCAAGGGCGGACAGGATAATTCACCCCTCCACTTT
v_call: TRBV19; j_call: TRBJ1-5; cdr3_length: 16; d_call: TRBD1; clone_size: .; cdr3_aa: CASSIDRDVSNQPQHF; cdr3_nt: TGTGCCAGTAGTATTGACAGGGATGTAAGCAATCAGCCCCAGCATTTT
v_call: TRBV5-1; j_call: TRBJ2-5; cdr3_length: 15; d_call: TRBD2; clone_size: .; cdr3_aa: CASSLLAGDPGTQYF; cdr3_nt: TGCGCCAGCAGCTTGCTGGCGGGGGATCCTGGGACCCAGTACTTC
v_call: TRBV7-2; j_call: TRBJ1-4; cdr3_length: 17; d_call: TRBD1; clone_size: once; cdr3_aa: CASSFSGTGSPNEKLFF; cdr3_nt: TGTGCCAGCAGCTTCTCCGGGACAGGGAGTCCTAATGAAAAACTGTTTTTT
v_call: TRBV7-9; j_call: TRBJ1-1; cdr3_length: 14; d_call: TRBD1; clone_size: .; cdr3_aa: CASSLGTANTEAFF; cdr3_nt: TGTGCCAGCAGCCTTGGGACAGCGAACACTGAAGCTTTCTTT
v_call: TRBV6-2/TRBV6-3; j_call: TRBJ1-1; cdr3_length: 16; d_call: .; clone_size: .; cdr3_aa: CASSYGSWRKDAEAFF; cdr3_nt: TGTGCCAGCAGTTATGGGAGTTGGAGGAAGGACGCTGAAGCTTTCTTT
v_call: TRBV28; j_call: TRBJ2-5; cdr3_length: 15; d_call: TRBD1; clone_size: .; cdr3_aa: CASSRTGGNQETQYF; cdr3_nt: TGTGCCAGCAGTAGGACAGGGGGCAACCAAGAGACCCAGTACTTC
v_call: TRBV19; j_call: TRBJ2-7; cdr3_length: 17; d_call: TRBD2; clone_size: .; cdr3_aa: CASSSETSGRAIDEQYF; cdr3_nt: TGTGCCAGTAGTTCGGAGACTAGCGGGAGGGCCATCGACGAGCAGTACTTC
v_call: TRBV7-2; j_call: TRBJ1-6; cdr3_length: 15; d_call: .; clone_size: .; cdr3_aa: CASSLVRGAGSPLHF; cdr3_nt: TGTGCCAGCAGCTTAGTTCGGGGGGCGGGATCACCCCTCCACTTT
v_call: TRBV18; j_call: TRBJ1-5; cdr3_length: 14; d_call: .; clone_size: .; cdr3_aa: CASSPGAANQPQHF; cdr3_nt: TGTGCCAGCTCACCGGGGGCAGCCAATCAGCCCCAGCATTTT
v_call: TRBV28; j_call: TRBJ1-2; cdr3_length: 12; d_call: .; clone_size: .; cdr3_aa: CASSSPGRGYTF; cdr3_nt: TGTGCCAGCAGCTCGCCGGGTCGCGGCTACACCTTC
v_call: TRBV11-2; j_call: TRBJ2-7; cdr3_length: 12; d_call: .; clone_size: .; cdr3_aa: CASSFTRYEQYF; cdr3_nt: TGTGCCAGCAGCTTTACACGCTACGAGCAGTACTTC
v_call: TRBV30; j_call: TRBJ1-1; cdr3_length: 15; d_call: TRBD1; clone_size: .; cdr3_aa: CAWNPRDRVNTEAFF; cdr3_nt: TGTGCCTGGAATCCCCGGGACAGGGTTAACACTGAAGCTTTCTTT
v_call: TRBV18; j_call: TRBJ2-2; cdr3_length: 15; d_call: .; clone_size: .; cdr3_aa: CASSLRTANTGELFF; cdr3_nt: TGTGCCAGCTCATTGAGGACAGCGAACACCGGGGAGCTGTTTTTT
v_call: TRBV7-3; j_call: TRBJ1-1; cdr3_length: 14; d_call: TRBD1; clone_size: .; cdr3_aa: CASSRTGGSTEAFF; cdr3_nt: TGTGCCAGCAGCAGGACAGGGGGGAGCACTGAAGCTTTCTTT
v_call: TRBV19; j_call: TRBJ1-2; cdr3_length: 14; d_call: TRBD1; clone_size: .; cdr3_aa: CASSIGQGEYGYTF; cdr3_nt: TGTGCCAGTAGTATCGGACAGGGAGAGTATGGCTACACCTTC
v_call: TRBV7-9; j_call: TRBJ2-4; cdr3_length: 15; d_call: .; clone_size: .; cdr3_aa: CASSLMDRAKNIQYF; cdr3_nt: TGTGCCAGCAGCTTAATGGACAGAGCCAAAAACATTCAGTACTTC
v_call: TRBV3-1/TRBV3-2; j_call: TRBJ2-1; cdr3_length: 18; d_call: TRBD2; clone_size: .; cdr3_aa: CASSRVAGGISPYNEQFF; cdr3_nt: TGTGCCAGCAGCCGGGTAGCGGGGGGGATTTCCCCCTACAATGAGCAGTTCTTC
v_call: TRBV6-1; j_call: TRBJ1-1; cdr3_length: 13; d_call: .; clone_size: .; cdr3_aa: CASSERGTKGAFF; cdr3_nt: TGTGCCAGCAGTGAAAGAGGGACAAAAGGAGCTTTCTTT